This TCR beta chain was identified in a study of T cells expressing NK-cell markers. This CDR3 spans 17 amino acids. Germline CDR1 and CDR2: SGHVS and FQNEAQ. TCRdb re-called the 5' RACE reads; one entry per CDR3 protein, DNA not given. This sample's table reports 150,000 or so distinct CDR3 sequences. The origin of this receptor is a woman between 45 and 60 years old in good health. The chain carries TRBV7-8 and TRBJ2-3; TCRdb's D call of TRBD2 is untestable without DNA. Source material: blood T cells: a sorted CD56 or NKG2C T cell subset, CD4+ or CD8+ T cells, or bulk PBMC T cells (not recorded which). CDR3 residues: CASSLRPGTRSPDTQYF.